A single sample is the source of the 22 T cell receptor beta chains below, sequenced in a study of blood T cell repertoires in COVID-19. The repertoire was sequenced with immunoSEQ multiplex PCR; TCRdb's copy has only in-frame clones and lacks some. The sample has roughly 200,000 clones, around 87% seen once; the top ten hold roughly 7.2%. Sequenced sample: PBMCs or T cells enriched from blood (not recorded which). These receptors all stem from a man between 25 and 39 years old in a cohort exposed to, infected with or recovered from COVID-19 (not recorded which).

The chain recombines TRBV29-1 with TRBJ1-2, with D perhaps TRBD1 (5 bases). CDR1 SQVTM and CDR2 ANQGSEA come from the germline V gene. The CDR3 extends over 14 amino acids. V lost 3 bases to trimming and J lost 8 bases, with 19 bases between them. The CDR3 reads CSVETALSMRGYTF. CDR3 coding DNA: TGCAGCGTTGAGACAGCCCTATCTATGAGGGGCTACACCTTC.

The chain combines TRBV6-5 with TRBJ1-2; D gene unclear. The CDR3 has 15 amino acids. Germline assignment: CDR1 MNHEY and CDR2 SVGAGI. Trimming removed 7 bases from V and 4 bases from J, with 19 bases in between. This CDR3 is CASKKVTVRAYGYTF. DNA for the CDR3: TGTGCCAGCAAAAAGGTTACAGTTCGAGCCTATGGCTACACCTTC.

The chain joins TRBV19 to TRBJ2-3, with 10 bases that match TRBD2. Germline assignment: CDR1 LNHDA and CDR2 SQIVND (reference sequence). The CDR3 sequence is 16 residues long. V shed 3 bases and J 2 bases; nucleotides not matched to a gene: 5. Here the CDR3 DNA reads TGTGCCAGTAGTATCCAACTAGCGGGGTACACAGATACGCAGTATTTT. It translates to CASSIQLAGYTDTQYF. The full variable domain, in which reference TRBV19 and TRBJ2-3 provide the parts outside the CDR3, is DGGITQSPKYLFRKEGQNVTLSCEQNLNHDAMYWYRQDPGQGLRLIYYSQIVNDFQKGDIAEGYSVSREKKESFPLTVTSAQKNPTAFYLCASSIQLAGYTDTQYFGPGTRLTVL.

This clone turned up a few times. The gene calls are TRBV28 and TRBJ1-2; D is undetermined. Germline V lookup: CDR1 MDHEN, CDR2 SYDVKM. With 7 bases removed from V and 6 bases from J, the gap between germline ends came to 15 bases. This CDR3 has 13 amino acids. CDR3 loop: CASTLPGVHGYTF. The CDR3 DNA sequence: TGTGCCAGCACCCTGCCCGGTGTCCATGGCTACACCTTC.

The chain couples TRBV7-9 to TRBJ1-1; 7 positions agree with TRBD1. The CDR3 is 14 amino acids. CDR1 and CDR2 (germline): SEHNR, FQNEAQ (reference sequence). The trim removed 5 bases at V and 3 bases at J, leaving 6 bases unmatched. CDR3 DNA: TGTGCCAGCAGCCTATCCAGGGGGTACACTGAAGCTTTCTTT. It codes for CASSLSRGYTEAFF. The complete variable domain, with remaining parts taken from reference TRBV7-9 and TRBJ1-1, reads DTGVSQNPRHKITKRGQNVTFRCDPISEHNRLYWYRQTLGQGPEFLTYFQNEAQLEKSRLLSDRFSAERPKGSFSTLEIQRTEQGDSAMYLCASSLSRGYTEAFFGQGTRLTVV.

V and J are TRBV6-5 and TRBJ2-1; 11 bases line up with TRBD2. With 6 bases clipped from V and 6 bases from J, the junction kept 7 bases outside the gene matches. CDR1 and CDR2 (germline): MNHEY, SVGAGI. The CDR3 spans 15 residues. As DNA, the CDR3 is TGTGCCAGCAGCCGAACTAGCGGGAGCGTCAATGAGCAGTTCTTC. Residues: CASSRTSGSVNEQFF.

Of note for this clone: One end of the junction varies from germline; a read error may be responsible. The J gene is TRBJ2-5, the V gene TRBV7-7, with 9 bases matching TRBD1. The CDR3 totals 15 residues. Germline values: CDR1 SSHAT, CDR2 FNYEAQ (reference sequence). The chain's CDR3 is CASSLKQGAWETQYF. The CDR3 DNA sequence: TGTGCTAGCAGCTTAAAACAGGGGGCATGGGAGACCCAGTACTTC.

This clone was recorded a few times. The genes are TRBV5-4 and TRBJ1-5; the match to TRBD1 covers 7 bases. Trimming at V came to 2 bases and at J to 1 base, leaving 0 bases not matched to a gene. This CDR3 region has 14 residues. Germline V lookup: CDR1 SGHNT, CDR2 YYREEE (reference sequence). CDR3: CASSLQGSNQPQHF. In nucleotides, the CDR3 is TGTGCCAGCAGCTTACAGGGGAGCAATCAGCCCCAGCATTTT.

The rearrangement uses TRBV19 and TRBJ2-1; tentative D call: TRBD2 (6 bases). The CDR3 extends over 14 amino acids. Germline CDR1 LNHDA, CDR2 SQIVND (reference sequence). Trimming took 6 bases from V and 9 from J, leaving 18 bases between them. The CDR3 sequence: CASRGPAGRGEQFF. As DNA, the CDR3 is TGTGCCAGTAGAGGCCCGGCAGGGCGGGGTGAGCAGTTCTTC.

The genes are TRBV29-1 and TRBJ2-7; TRBD2 agrees at 11 bases. The CDR3 has 14 residues. The germline CDR1 and CDR2 sequences are SQVTM and ANQGSEA. J was trimmed by 6 bases and V by 5 bases; bases with no gene match: 9. Written as DNA, the CDR3 is TGCAGCGTTATAGCGGGAGGGCCCAAAGGCGAGCAGTACTTC. It is translated as CSVIAGGPKGEQYF.

This chain connects TRBV14 to TRBJ1-2; D uncertain. This CDR3 comprises 12 residues. Trimming left V 7 bases short and J 1 base short, with 7 bases between. Per the germline V gene, CDR1 is SGHDN and CDR2 is FVKESK. In nucleotides, the CDR3 is TGTGCCAGCAATCTTATTAACTATGGCTACACCTTC. It translates to CASNLINYGYTF.

In this sample, this clone turned up once. The chain carries TRBV24-1 and TRBJ2-6; TRBD2 might be the D (5 bases). Trimming pared 4 bases from V and 2 bases from J, leaving 11 bases between. Per the germline V gene, CDR1 is KGHDR and CDR2 is SFDVKD. The CDR3 contains 16 residues. This chain's CDR3 is CATSDPRGAGANVLTF. Written as DNA, the CDR3 is TGTGCCACCAGTGACCCCCGGGGAGCTGGGGCCAACGTCCTGACTTTC.

J is TRBJ2-2 and V is TRBV9; 7 positions match TRBD2. The CDR3 loop spans 15 amino acids. The junction had 5 bases not matched to a gene; V was cut back by 0 bases and J by 6 bases. The germline CDR1 and CDR2 sequences are SGDLS and YYNGEE. The CDR3 DNA reads TGTGCCAGCAGCGTAGGTGGCGGGAGTCCCGGGGAGCTGTTTTTT. This codes for CASSVGGGSPGELFF.

CDR3 residues: CASSQDLGPQETQYF. CDR3 nucleotides: TGCGCCAGCAGCCAAGATCTGGGGCCCCAAGAGACCCAGTACTTC. V usage is TRBV4-3 and J usage is TRBJ2-5; perhaps TRBD1 as D (5 bases). V was shortened by 0 bases and J by 1 base, with 9 bases between the two germline ends. CDR1 LGHNA and CDR2 YSLEER come from the germline V gene. The CDR3 loop spans 15 amino acids.

Concerning this clone: Distinct nucleotide sequences in the sample also encode this CDR3. This chain uses TRBV5-6 with TRBJ2-7; possibly TRBD1 for D (6 bases). The germline CDR1 and CDR2 sequences are SGHDT and YYEEEE. Deletions cut 3 bases from V and 3 bases from J, with 10 bases between. The CDR3 has 13 amino acids. This CDR3 is CASSSDSFYEQYF. CDR3 in DNA: TGTGCCAGCAGCTCGGACAGTTTCTACGAGCAGTACTTC. The full variable domain, rest sourced from reference TRBV5-6 and TRBJ2-7, is DAGVTQSPTHLIKTRGQQVTLRCSPKSGHDTVSWYQQALGQGPQFIFQYYEEEERQRGNFPDRFSGHQFPNYSSELNVNALLLGDSALYLCASSSDSFYEQYFGPGTRLTVT.

The gene calls are TRBV24-1 and TRBJ1-1, with D maybe TRBD1 (5 bases). The V end lost 7 bases, the J end lost 4 bases, and 12 bases lay between the germline ends. The CDR3 is 13 residues long. Germline CDR1 is KGHDR and CDR2 is SFDVKD. CDR3: CATRDKGRTEAFF. The CDR3 region has the DNA TGTGCCACCAGGGACAAGGGGCGCACTGAAGCTTTCTTT.

In its sample, this clone was seen once. The chain combines TRBV9 with TRBJ1-6, with TRBD1 matching over 8 bases. The CDR3 consists of 17 residues. Trimming removed 3 bases from V and 10 bases from J; junction bases left unmatched: 15. From germline, CDR1 is SGDLS and CDR2 YYNGEE. The CDR3 reads CASSERPRQGALSPLHF. The CDR3 region has the DNA TGTGCCAGCAGCGAGAGGCCCCGTCAGGGGGCGTTGTCACCCCTCCACTTT. Full variable domain (rest looked up from reference TRBV9 and TRBJ1-6): DSGVTQTPKHLITATGQRVTLRCSPRSGDLSVYWYQQSLDQGLQFLIQYYNGEERAKGNILERFSAQQFPDLHSELNLSSLELGDSALYFCASSERPRQGALSPLHFGNGTRLTVT.

The chain joins TRBV7-9 to TRBJ1-2; weak D call: TRBD1 (5 bases). Germline assignment: CDR1 SEHNR and CDR2 FQNEAQ (reference sequence). This CDR3 has 15 amino acids. The ends were cut back, 0 bases at V and 1 base at J, with 9 bases in the middle. The CDR3 region is CASSLARGDNYGYTF. The CDR3, as DNA: TGTGCCAGCAGCTTAGCGCGGGGGGATAACTATGGCTACACCTTC.

The CDR3 reads CASSRNRGRTYEQYF. The CDR3 DNA reads TGTGCCAGCAGTAGAAACAGGGGGCGCACCTACGAGCAGTACTTC. This chain connects TRBV2 to TRBJ2-7; TRBD1 agrees at 9 bases. Looked up from germline, CDR1 is SNHLY and CDR2 is FYNNEI. CDR3 length: 15 residues. Trimming removed 5 bases from V and 2 bases from J; junction bases left unmatched: 7.

The chain employs TRBV7-2 and TRBJ1-2; 7 bases line up with TRBD1. This CDR3 is 11 amino acids long. V was clipped by 6 bases and J by 5 bases; unmatched bases: 0. The germline V gene has CDR1 SGHTA and CDR2 FQGNSA. As DNA, the CDR3 is TGTGCCAGCAGACAGGGGTATGGCTACACCTTC. It is translated as CASRQGYGYTF.

Here the CDR3 DNA reads TGTGCCAGCAGTGAAGCTGGCTGGAGGGCTCGGCAGTTCTTC. Translated, it gives CASSEAGWRARQFF. The chain employs TRBV6-1 and TRBJ2-1; a weak D match, TRBD2 (6 bases). Germline CDR1 and CDR2: MNHNS and SASEGT. The CDR3 totals 14 residues. The V gene lost 0 bases and the J gene lost 12 bases, with 15 bases spanning the gap.

The rearrangement links TRBV11-2 to TRBJ2-2, with 7 bases aligning to TRBD2. This CDR3 region has 17 residues. Germline trimming cut 3 bases from V and 4 bases from J; bases unmatched to any gene: 11. CDR1 and CDR2 from the germline V gene are SGHAT and FQNNGV. The CDR3, as DNA: TGTGCCAGCAGCTTCGGGAGGCCCCGGGGAGGCACCGGGGAGCTGTTTTTT. It yields the protein CASSFGRPRGGTGELFF.